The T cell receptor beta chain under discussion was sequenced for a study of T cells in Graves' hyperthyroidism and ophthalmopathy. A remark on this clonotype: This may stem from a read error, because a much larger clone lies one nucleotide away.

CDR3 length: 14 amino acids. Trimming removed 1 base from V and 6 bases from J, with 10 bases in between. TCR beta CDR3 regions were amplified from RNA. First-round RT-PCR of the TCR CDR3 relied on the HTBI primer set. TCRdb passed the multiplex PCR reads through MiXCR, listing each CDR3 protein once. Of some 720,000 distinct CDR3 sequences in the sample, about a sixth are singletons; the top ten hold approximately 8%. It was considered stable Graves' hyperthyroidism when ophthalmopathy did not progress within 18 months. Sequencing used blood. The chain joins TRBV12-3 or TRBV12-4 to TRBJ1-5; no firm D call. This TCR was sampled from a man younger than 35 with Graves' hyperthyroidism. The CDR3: CASSLGWLGQPQHF. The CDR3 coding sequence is TGTGCCAGCAGTTTAGGCTGGTTAGGTCAGCCCCAGCATTTT.